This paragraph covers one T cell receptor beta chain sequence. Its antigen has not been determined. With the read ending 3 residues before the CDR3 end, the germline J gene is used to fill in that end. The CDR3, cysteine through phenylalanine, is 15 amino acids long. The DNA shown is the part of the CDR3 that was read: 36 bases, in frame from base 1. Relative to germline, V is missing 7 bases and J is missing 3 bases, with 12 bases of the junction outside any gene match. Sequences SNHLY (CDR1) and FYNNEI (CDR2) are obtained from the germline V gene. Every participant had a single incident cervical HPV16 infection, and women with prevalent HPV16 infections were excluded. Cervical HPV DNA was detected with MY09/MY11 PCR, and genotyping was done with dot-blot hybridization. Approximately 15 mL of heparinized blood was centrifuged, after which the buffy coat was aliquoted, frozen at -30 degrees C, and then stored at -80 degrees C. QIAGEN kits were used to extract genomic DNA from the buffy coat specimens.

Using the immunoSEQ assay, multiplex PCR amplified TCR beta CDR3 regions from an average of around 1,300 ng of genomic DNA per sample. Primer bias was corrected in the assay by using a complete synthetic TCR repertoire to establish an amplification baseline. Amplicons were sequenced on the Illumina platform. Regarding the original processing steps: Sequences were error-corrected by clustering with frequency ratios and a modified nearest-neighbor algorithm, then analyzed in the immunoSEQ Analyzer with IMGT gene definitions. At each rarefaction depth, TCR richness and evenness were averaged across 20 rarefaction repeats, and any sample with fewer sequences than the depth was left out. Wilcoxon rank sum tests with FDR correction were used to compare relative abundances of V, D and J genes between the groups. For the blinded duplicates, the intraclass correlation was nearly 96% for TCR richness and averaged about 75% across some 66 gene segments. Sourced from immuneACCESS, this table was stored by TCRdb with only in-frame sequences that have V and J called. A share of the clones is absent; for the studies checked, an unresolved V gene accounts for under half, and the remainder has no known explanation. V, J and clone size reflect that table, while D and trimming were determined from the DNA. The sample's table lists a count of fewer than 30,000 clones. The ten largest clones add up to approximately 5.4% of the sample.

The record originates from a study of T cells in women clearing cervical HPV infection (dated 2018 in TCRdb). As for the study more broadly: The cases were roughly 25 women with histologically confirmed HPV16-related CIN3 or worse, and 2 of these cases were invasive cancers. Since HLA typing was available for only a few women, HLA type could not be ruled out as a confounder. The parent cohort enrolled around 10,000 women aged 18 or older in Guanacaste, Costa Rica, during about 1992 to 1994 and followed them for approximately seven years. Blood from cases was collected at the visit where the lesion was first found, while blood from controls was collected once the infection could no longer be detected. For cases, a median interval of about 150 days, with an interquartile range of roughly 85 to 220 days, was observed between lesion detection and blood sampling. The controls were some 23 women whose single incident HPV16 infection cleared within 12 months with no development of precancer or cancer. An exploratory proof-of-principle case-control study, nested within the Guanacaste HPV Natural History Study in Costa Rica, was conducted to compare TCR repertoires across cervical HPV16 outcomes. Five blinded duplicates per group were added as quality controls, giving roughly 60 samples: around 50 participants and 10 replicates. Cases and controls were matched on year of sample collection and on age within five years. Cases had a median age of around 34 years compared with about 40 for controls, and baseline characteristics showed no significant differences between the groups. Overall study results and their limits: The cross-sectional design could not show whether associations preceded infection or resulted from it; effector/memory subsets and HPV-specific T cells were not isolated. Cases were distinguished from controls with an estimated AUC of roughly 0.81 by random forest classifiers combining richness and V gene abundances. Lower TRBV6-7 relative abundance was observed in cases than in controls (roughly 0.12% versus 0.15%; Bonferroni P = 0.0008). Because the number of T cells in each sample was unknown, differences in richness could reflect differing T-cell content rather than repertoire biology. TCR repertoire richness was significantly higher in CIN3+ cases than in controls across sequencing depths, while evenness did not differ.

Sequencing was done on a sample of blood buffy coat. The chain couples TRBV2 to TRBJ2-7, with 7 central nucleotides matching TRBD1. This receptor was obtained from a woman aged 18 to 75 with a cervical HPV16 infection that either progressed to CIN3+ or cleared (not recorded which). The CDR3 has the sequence CASKSDRAVYYEQYF. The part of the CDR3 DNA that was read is TGTGCCAGCAAGTCTGACAGGGCTGTTTACTACGAG.